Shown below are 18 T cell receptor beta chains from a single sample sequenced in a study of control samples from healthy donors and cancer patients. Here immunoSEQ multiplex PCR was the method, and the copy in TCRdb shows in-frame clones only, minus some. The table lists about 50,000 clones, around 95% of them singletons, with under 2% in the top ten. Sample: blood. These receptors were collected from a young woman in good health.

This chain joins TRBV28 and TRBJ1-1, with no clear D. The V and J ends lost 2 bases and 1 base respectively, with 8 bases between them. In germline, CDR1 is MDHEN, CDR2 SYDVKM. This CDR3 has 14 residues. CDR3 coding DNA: TGTGCCAGCAGTTTACCCGGCCCGAACACTGAAGCTTTCTTT. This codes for CASSLPGPNTEAFF.

DNA for the CDR3: TGTGCCAGCAGCCGCAGAAACGAGCAGTACTTC. It encodes CASSRRNEQYF. The V gene is TRBV3-1 (or the pseudogene TRBV3-2), the J gene TRBJ2-7; no definite D call. This CDR3 has 11 residues. Trimming took 4 bases from V and 5 from J, leaving 6 bases between them. CDR1 and CDR2 from the germline V gene are LGHDT and YNNKEL (reference sequence).

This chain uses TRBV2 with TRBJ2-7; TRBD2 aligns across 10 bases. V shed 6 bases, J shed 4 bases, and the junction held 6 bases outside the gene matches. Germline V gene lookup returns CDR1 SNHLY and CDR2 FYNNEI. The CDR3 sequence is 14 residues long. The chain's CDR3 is CASSRTSGTYEQYF. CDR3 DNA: TGTGCCAGCAGCCGGACTAGCGGTACTTACGAGCAGTACTTC.

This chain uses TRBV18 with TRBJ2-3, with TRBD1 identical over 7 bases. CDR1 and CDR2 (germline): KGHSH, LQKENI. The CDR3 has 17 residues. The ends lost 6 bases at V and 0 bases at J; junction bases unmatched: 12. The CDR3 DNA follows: TGTGCCAGCTCGGGAACACAGGGGCCGCTTAGCACAGATACGCAGTATTTT. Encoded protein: CASSGTQGPLSTDTQYF.

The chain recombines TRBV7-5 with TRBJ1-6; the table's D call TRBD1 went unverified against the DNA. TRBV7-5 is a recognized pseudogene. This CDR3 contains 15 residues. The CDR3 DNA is TGTGCCAGAAGCAGTAGGACATATTATAATTCACCCCTCCACTTT. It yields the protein CARSSRTYYNSPLHF.

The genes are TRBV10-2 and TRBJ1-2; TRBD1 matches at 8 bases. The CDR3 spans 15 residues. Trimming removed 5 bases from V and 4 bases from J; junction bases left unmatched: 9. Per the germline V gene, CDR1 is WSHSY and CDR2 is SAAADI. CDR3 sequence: CASSRAPGQAYGYTF. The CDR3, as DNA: TGCGCCAGCAGTCGCGCTCCGGGACAGGCCTATGGCTACACCTTC.

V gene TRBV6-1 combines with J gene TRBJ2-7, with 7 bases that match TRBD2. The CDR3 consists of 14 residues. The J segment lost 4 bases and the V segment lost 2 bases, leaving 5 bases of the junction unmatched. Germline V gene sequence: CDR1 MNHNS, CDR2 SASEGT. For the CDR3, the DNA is TGTGCCAGCAGTGAACGGGGGGATTGGTACGAGCAGTACTTC. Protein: CASSERGDWYEQYF.

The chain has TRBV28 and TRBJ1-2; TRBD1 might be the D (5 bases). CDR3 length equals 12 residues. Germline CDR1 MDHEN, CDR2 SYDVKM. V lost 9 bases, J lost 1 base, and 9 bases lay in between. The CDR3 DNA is TGTGCCAGTAAACAGGTTAACTATGGCTACACCTTC. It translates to CASKQVNYGYTF.

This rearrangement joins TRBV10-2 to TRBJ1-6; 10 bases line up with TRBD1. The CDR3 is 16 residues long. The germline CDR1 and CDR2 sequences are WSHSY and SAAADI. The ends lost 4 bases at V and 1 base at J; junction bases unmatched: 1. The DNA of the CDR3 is TGCGCCAGCAGTGGACAGGGGGCGTCCTATAATTCACCCCTCCACTTT. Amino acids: CASSGQGASYNSPLHF.

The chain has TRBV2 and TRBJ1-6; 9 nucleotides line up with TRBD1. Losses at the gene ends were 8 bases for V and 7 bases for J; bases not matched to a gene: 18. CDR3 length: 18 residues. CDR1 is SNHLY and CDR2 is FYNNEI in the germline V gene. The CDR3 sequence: CASDHGQGRRGENSPLHF. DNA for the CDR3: TGTGCCAGCGATCACGGACAGGGGAGGCGGGGAGAGAATTCACCCCTCCACTTT. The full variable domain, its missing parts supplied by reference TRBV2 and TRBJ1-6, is EPEVTQTPSHQVTQMGQEVILRCVPISNHLYFYWYRQILGQKVEFLVSFYNNEISEKSEIFDDQFSVERPDGSNFTLKIRSTKLEDSAMYFCASDHGQGRRGENSPLHFGNGTRLTVT.

CDR3 sequence (DNA): TGTGCCAGCAGTTTGGACAAACCCTACGAGCAGTACTTC. This codes for CASSLDKPYEQYF. V is TRBV6-5 and J is TRBJ2-7; D might be TRBD1 (5 bases). The V end was cut by 4 bases, the J end by 2 bases, with 9 bases between. The length of the CDR3 is 13 residues. Germline CDR1 and CDR2: MNHEY and SVGAGI.

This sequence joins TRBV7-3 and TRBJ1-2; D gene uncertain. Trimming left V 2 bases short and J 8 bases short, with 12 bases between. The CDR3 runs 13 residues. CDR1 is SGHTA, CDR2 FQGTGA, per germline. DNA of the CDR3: TGTGCCAGCAGCTTAGTCGGCTCGGAGGGCTACACCTTC. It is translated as CASSLVGSEGYTF. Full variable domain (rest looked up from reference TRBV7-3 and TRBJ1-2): GAGVSQTPSNKVTEKGKYVELRCDPISGHTALYWYRQSLGQGPEFLIYFQGTGAADDSGLPNDRFFAVRPEGSVSTLKIQRTERGDSAVYLCASSLVGSEGYTFGSGTRLTVV.

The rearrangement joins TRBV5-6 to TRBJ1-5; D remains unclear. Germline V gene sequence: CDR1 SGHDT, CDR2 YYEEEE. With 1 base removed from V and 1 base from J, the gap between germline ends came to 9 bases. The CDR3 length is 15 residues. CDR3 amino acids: CASSLTGSSNQPQHF. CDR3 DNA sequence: TGTGCCAGCAGCTTGACTGGTAGCAGCAATCAGCCCCAGCATTTT.

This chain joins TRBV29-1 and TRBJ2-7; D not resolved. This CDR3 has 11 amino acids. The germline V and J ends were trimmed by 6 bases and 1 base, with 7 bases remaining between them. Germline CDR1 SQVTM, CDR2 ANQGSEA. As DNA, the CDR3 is TGCAGCGTGGGGTTGTCCTACGAGCAGTACTTC. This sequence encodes CSVGLSYEQYF.

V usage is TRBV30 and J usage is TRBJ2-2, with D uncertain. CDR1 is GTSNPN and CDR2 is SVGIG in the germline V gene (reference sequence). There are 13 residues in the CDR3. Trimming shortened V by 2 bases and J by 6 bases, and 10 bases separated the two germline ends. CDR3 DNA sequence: TGTGCCTGGAGTTTGATGGGTCCCGGGGAGCTGTTTTTT. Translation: CAWSLMGPGELFF.

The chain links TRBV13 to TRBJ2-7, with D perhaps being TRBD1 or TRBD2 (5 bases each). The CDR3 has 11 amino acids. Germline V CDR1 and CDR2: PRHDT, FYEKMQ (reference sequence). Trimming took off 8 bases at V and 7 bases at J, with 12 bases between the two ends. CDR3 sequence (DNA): TGTGCCAGCCAGTGGGGGAAAGAGCAGTACTTC. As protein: CASQWGKEQYF. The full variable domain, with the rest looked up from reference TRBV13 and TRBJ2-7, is AAGVIQSPRHLIKEKRETATLKCYPIPRHDTVYWYQQGPGQDPQFLISFYEKMQSDKGSIPDRFSAQQFSDYHSELNMSSLELGDSALYFCASQWGKEQYFGPGTRLTVT.

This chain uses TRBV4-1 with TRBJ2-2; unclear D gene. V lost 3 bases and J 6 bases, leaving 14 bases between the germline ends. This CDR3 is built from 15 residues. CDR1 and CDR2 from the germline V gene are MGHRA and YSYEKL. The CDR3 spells CASSQRELAAGELFF. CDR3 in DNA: TGCGCCAGCAGCCAGAGAGAGTTGGCCGCCGGGGAGCTGTTTTTT.

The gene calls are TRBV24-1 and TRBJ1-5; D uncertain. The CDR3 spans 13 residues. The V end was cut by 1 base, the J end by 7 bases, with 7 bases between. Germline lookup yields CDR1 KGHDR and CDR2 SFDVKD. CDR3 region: CATSDFGPQPQHF. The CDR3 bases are TGTGCCACCAGTGATTTTGGTCCCCAGCCCCAGCATTTT.